This paragraph reports one TCR beta chain. This clonotype was observed at least ten times. Its antigen specificity is not known. Base quality data are lacking; no much larger clone is found one base away. The healthy controls were volunteers from a blood bank in Maryland, USA. TCR libraries for sorted subsets were made from 800,000 to 1,000,000 sorted CD4+ or CD8+ T cells. Peripheral blood was subjected to Ficoll-Hypaque density gradient centrifugation to isolate PBMCs, which were then cryopreserved in liquid nitrogen. Paired sorted CD4+ and CD8+ subsets came from healthy controls, HAM/TSP patients and MS patients. V and J lose 0 bases and 2 bases, and a span of 8 bases separates them. CDR1 is given as SGHRS and CDR2 as YFSETQ, both from the germline V gene. The CDR3 runs 14 residues from the cysteine to the phenylalanine. The CDR3 DNA has 42 bases and is translated from base 1. These data belong to a study of neurological immune-mediated disorders (dated by TCRdb to between 2019 and 2020). Regarding the complete study: Peripheral blood TCR-beta repertoires from patients with HTLV-I-associated myelopathy (HAM/TSP), patients with multiple sclerosis, and healthy controls were compared in the study using UMI-based sequencing. The 85 to 110 TCR-beta libraries included longitudinal samples, technical triplicates and paired sorted CD4+ and CD8+ T-cell subsets alongside PBMC samples. The cohort was made up of about 66 subjects, consisting of around 15 HAM/TSP patients, 35 or so multiple sclerosis patients and around 20 healthy controls.

cDNA was synthesized by template-switch 5'RACE using a primer carrying a 10-nucleotide random unique molecular identifier by which each TCR transcript was tagged. Over 180 million TCR-beta sequences, covering 15-18 subjects, were produced in each sequencing run. Total RNA was extracted with the RNeasy kit. Using the KAPA Real-time Library Amplification kit, TCR-beta VDJ regions were amplified with primers for the TCR constant region and the 5'RACE anchor. A first PCR added sample indexes and Illumina adaptors, and a second PCR then raised library yield. After Ampure bead purification, the roughly 650 bp TCR product was size-selected on a 2% E-gel SizeSelection system. Before pooling, library quality was checked on a Bioanalyzer, concentration was measured with Qubit, and libraries were quantified with the Kapa Library Quantification kit. An Illumina HiSeq 2500 was used to sequence the libraries paired-end at 2 x 150 bp. To increase sequence diversity, about 25-30% phiX was spiked into each library pool. In the source study's methods: The UMI-based MiGEC pipeline processed quality-filtered reads and removed over 80% of raw TCR sequences during error correction. IMGT germline references were used for aligning VDJ genes, and each clonotype was defined as a unique CDR3 amino acid sequence together with its V-J genes. Clonal expansion, Shannon diversity and CDR3 relatedness were evaluated with VDJtools (CalcPairwiseDistances, ClusterSamples), while phylogenetic trees were built in CLCbio workbench. Using coefficient-of-variation modelling across technical triplicates, the study counted a clone as expanded if it had at least 8 unique UMIs. In TCRdb, the public reads were trimmed at Q25 with fastp and aligned with MiXCR, with productive beta chains retained. Rows matching on CDR3 protein sequence are summarized as one entry with the most common DNA and genes. What appears here as the V and J calls and clone size reflects TCRdb's work, not the paper's. This sample has approximately 30,000 distinct CDR3 sequences in its table, and roughly 3.7% of those were observed once. Of the sample, about 23% is held by the ten largest clones.

Findings and caveats that apply to the study as a whole: TCR clonal expansion was highest in HAM/TSP patients and lowest in MS patients, with MS patients falling below even healthy controls. Across subjects, expanded clones never shared an identical CDR3 amino acid sequence, which suggests that the TCR-beta repertoires in every group were private.

This sequence originates from a woman aged 40 to 49 in good health. The V and J segments used are TRBV5-1 and TRBJ2-5, with the D gene call left open. Input material: CD4+ T cells from blood. CDR3 loop: CASSLARAQETQYF. The sequence in DNA is TGCGCCAGCAGCTTGGCCCGAGCGCAAGAGACCCAGTACTTC.